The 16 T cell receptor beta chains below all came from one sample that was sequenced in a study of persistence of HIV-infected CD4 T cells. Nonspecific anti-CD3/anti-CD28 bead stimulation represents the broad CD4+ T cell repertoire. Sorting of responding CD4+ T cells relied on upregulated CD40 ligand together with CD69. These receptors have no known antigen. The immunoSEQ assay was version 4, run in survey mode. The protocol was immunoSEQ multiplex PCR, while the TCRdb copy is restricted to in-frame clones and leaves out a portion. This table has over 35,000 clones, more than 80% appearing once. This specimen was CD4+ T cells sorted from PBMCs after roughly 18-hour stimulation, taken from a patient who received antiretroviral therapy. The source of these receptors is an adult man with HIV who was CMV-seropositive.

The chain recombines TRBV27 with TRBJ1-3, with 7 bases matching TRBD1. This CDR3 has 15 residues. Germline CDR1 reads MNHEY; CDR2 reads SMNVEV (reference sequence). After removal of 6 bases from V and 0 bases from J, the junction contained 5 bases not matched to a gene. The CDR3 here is CASSYRGLSGNTIYF. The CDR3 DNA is TGTGCCAGCAGCTACAGGGGCCTCTCTGGAAACACCATATATTTT.

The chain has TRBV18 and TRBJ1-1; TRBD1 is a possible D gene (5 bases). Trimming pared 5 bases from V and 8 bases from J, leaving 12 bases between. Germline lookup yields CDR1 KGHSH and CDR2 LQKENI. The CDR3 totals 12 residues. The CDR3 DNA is TGTGCCAGCTCATCTAACCAGGGCGAAGCTTTCTTT. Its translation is CASSSNQGEAFF.

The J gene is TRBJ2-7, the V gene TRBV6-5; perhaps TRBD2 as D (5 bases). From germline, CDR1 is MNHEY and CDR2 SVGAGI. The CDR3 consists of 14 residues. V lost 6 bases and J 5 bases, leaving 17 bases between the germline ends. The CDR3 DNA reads TGTGCCAGCAGACTGACAAGGCGAGGGAACGAGCAGTACTTC. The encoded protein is CASRLTRRGNEQYF.

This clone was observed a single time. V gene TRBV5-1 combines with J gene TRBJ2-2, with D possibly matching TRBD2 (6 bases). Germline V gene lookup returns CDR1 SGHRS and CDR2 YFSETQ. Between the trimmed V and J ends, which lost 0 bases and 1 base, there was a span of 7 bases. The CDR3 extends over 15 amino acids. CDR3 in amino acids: CASSLGRGNTGELFF. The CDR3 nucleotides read TGCGCCAGCAGCTTGGGGAGGGGGAACACCGGGGAGCTGTTTTTT.

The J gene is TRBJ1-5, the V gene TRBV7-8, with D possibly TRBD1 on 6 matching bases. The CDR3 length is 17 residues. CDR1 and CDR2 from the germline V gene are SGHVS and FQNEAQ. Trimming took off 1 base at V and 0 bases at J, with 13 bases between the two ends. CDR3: CASSLGYRVLSNQPQHF. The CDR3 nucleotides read TGTGCCAGCAGCTTAGGGTACAGGGTACTTAGCAATCAGCCCCAGCATTTT.

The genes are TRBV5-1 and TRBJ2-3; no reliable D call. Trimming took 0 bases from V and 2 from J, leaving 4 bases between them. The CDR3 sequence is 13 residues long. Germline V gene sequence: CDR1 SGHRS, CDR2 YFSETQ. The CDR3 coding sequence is TGCGCCAGCAGCTTGGGTTCCACAGATACGCAGTATTTT. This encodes CASSLGSTDTQYF. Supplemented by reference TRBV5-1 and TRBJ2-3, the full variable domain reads KAGVTQTPRYLIKTRGQQVTLSCSPISGHRSVSWYQQTPGQGLQFLFEYFSETQRNKGNFPGRFSGRQFSNSRSEMNVSTLELGDSALYLCASSLGSTDTQYFGPGTRLTVL.

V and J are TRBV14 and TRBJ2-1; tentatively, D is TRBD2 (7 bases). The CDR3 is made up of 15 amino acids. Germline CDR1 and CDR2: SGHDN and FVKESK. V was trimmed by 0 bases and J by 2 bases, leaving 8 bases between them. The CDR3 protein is CASSQDGGPYNEQFF. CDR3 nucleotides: TGTGCCAGCAGCCAAGACGGGGGGCCCTACAATGAGCAGTTCTTC. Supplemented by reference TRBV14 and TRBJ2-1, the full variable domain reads EAGVTQFPSHSVIEKGQTVTLRCDPISGHDNLYWYRRVMGKEIKFLLHFVKESKQDESGMPNNRFLAERTGGTYSTLKVQPAELEDSGVYFCASSQDGGPYNEQFFGPGTRLTVL.

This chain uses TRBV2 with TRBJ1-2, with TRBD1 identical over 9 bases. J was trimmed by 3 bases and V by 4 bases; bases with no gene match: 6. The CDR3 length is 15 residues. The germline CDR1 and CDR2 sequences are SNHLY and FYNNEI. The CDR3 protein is CASSVTGQGYYGYTF. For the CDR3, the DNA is TGTGCCAGCAGTGTTACAGGACAGGGGTACTATGGCTACACCTTC.

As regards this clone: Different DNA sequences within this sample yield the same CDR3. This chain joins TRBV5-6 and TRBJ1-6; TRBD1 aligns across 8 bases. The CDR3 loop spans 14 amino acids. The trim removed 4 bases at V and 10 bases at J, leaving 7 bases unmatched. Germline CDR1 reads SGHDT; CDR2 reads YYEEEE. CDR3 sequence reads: CASSLRGLGSPLHF. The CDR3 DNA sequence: TGTGCCAGCAGCCTCAGGGGGCTAGGGTCACCCCTCCACTTT. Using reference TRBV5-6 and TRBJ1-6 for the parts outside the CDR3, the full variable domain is DAGVTQSPTHLIKTRGQQVTLRCSPKSGHDTVSWYQQALGQGPQFIFQYYEEEERQRGNFPDRFSGHQFPNYSSELNVNALLLGDSALYLCASSLRGLGSPLHFGNGTRLTVT.

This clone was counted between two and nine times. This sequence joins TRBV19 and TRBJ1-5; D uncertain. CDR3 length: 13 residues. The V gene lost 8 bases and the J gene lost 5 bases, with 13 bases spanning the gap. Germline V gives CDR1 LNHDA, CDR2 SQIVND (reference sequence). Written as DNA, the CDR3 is TGTGCCAGTTTTACCCGGGCGTATCAGCCCCAGCATTTT. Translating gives CASFTRAYQPQHF.

The CDR3, as DNA: TGTGCCAGCAGCCAGGCAGGGGGGCCGGGGGCCCTCCACTTT. Protein sequence: CASSQAGGPGALHF. This sequence joins TRBV3-1 (or the pseudogene TRBV3-2) and TRBJ1-6; 7 nucleotides line up with TRBD1. This CDR3 has 14 residues. J lost 14 bases, V lost 3 bases, and 10 bases had no gene match. Germline V gives CDR1 LGHDT, CDR2 YNNKEL (reference sequence).

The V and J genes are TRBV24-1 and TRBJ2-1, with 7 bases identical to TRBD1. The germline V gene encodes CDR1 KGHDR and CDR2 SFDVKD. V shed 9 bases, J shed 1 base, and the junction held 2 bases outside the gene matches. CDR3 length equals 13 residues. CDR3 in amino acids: CATSTGSYNEQFF. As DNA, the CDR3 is TGTGCCACCTCGACAGGGTCCTACAATGAGCAGTTCTTC.

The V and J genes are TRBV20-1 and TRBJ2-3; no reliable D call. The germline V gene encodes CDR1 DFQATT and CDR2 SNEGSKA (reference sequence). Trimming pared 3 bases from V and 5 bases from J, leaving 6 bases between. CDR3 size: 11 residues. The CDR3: CSARTGDTQYF. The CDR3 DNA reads TGCAGTGCTAGGACGGGAGATACGCAGTATTTT.

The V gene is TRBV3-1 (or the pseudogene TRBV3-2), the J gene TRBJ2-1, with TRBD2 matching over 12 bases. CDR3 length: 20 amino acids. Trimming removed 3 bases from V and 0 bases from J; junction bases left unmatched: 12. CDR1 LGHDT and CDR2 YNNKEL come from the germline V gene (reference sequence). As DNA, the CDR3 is TGTGCCAGCAGCCAGGGGGGACTAGCGGGCTTCGTAAGCTCCTACAATGAGCAGTTCTTC. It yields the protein CASSQGGLAGFVSSYNEQFF.

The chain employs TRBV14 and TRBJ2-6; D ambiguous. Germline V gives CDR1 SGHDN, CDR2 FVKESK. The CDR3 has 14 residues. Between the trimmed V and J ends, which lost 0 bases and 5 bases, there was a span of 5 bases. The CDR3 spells CASSQELRANVLTF. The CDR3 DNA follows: TGTGCCAGCAGCCAAGAGCTCCGGGCCAACGTCCTGACTTTC.

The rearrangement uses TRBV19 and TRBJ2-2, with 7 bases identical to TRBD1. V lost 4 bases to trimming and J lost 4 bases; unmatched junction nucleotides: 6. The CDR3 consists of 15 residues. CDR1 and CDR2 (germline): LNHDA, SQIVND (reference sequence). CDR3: CASSKRQGPTGELFF. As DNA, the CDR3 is TGTGCCAGTAGTAAGAGACAGGGTCCCACCGGGGAGCTGTTTTTT. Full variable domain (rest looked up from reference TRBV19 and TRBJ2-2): DGGITQSPKYLFRKEGQNVTLSCEQNLNHDAMYWYRQDPGQGLRLIYYSQIVNDFQKGDIAEGYSVSREKKESFPLTVTSAQKNPTAFYLCASSKRQGPTGELFFGEGSRLTVL.